One T cell receptor beta chain is described in this entry. Its antigen is undetermined. This entry is derived from a study of radiotherapy plus CTLA-4 blockade in lung cancer. Study-level information: Across the patients, objective responses occurred in about 19%, and disease control in about 29%. Study results and limitations: Strongest reported response predictors: early blood clone changes and post-radiation interferon-beta. In blood, tumor-derived TCR clones expanded after radiotherapy plus ipilimumab.

Deletions cut 0 bases from V and 0 bases from J, with 1 base between. The germline gives CDR1 SGHNT, CDR2 YYREEE (reference sequence). This CDR3 contains 14 residues. Patients in the study, people with chemo-refractory metastatic non-small-cell lung cancer, received focal radiation plus ipilimumab CTLA-4 blockade. Clones were sequenced by immunoSEQ multiplex PCR, and TCRdb holds only the in-frame ones, with some missing. The data hold 71,000 or so clones, with around 87% observed a single time. The receptor comes from a human donor with non-small cell lung cancer who had stable disease on radiotherapy plus ipilimumab. This sequence joins TRBV5-4 and TRBJ2-6; D not certain. Specimen: peripheral blood, collected from a patient treated with radiotherapy plus ipilimumab. CDR3 region: CASSLASGANVLTF. Written as DNA, the CDR3 is TGTGCCAGCAGCTTGGCCTCTGGGGCCAACGTCCTGACTTTC.